Detailed here is one TCR beta chain. TCRdb's copy holds only in-frame clones and misses some; the assay was immunoSEQ multiplex PCR. The sample lists 200,000 to 300,000 clones; 80% to 90% were seen once. The CDR3 totals 17 residues. The germline CDR1 and CDR2 sequences are MDHEN and SYDVKM. V gave up 4 bases and J gave up 2 bases, with 18 bases separating them. Participants were placed into cohorts based on the clinical history they reported. This record comes from a study of blood T cell repertoires in COVID-19. The TCR comes from a woman aged 25-40 years who had recovered from COVID-19. The gene calls are TRBV28 and TRBJ2-1; D is perhaps TRBD2 (5 bases). Sequenced sample: PBMCs or T cells enriched from blood (not recorded which). This CDR3 is CASSSRPRGGTYNEQFF. The CDR3 DNA reads TGTGCCAGCAGTTCCCGCCCGCGAGGAGGTACCTACAATGAGCAGTTCTTC.